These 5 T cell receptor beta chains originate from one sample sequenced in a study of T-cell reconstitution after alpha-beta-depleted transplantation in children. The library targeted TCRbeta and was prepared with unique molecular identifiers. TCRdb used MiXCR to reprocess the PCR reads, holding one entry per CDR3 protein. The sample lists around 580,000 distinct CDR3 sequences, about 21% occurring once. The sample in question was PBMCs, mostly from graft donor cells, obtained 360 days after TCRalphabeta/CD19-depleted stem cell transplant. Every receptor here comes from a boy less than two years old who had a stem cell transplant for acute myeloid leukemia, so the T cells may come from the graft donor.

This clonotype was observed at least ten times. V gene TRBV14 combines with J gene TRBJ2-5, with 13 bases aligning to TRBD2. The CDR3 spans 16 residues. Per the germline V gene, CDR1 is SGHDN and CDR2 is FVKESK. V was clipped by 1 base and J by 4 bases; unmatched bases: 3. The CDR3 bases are TGTGCCAGCAGCCAAGCAAGACTAGCGGGGGGAGAGACCCAGTACTTC. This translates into CASSQARLAGGETQYF. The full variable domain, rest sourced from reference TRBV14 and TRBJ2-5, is EAGVTQFPSHSVIEKGQTVTLRCDPISGHDNLYWYRRVMGKEIKFLLHFVKESKQDESGMPNNRFLAERTGGTYSTLKVQPAELEDSGVYFCASSQARLAGGETQYFGPGTRLLVL.

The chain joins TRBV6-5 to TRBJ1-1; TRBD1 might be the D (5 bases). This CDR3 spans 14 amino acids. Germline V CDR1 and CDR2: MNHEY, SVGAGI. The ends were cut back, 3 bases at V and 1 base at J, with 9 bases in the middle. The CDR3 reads CASSYPGRNTEAFF. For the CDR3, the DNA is TGTGCCAGCAGTTATCCAGGGCGGAACACTGAAGCTTTCTTT.

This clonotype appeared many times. CDR3 sequence: CASSLGAQWEAFF. The CDR3 DNA sequence: TGTGCCAGCAGCCTTGGGGCACAGTGGGAAGCTTTCTTT. This chain uses TRBV7-2 with TRBJ1-1; a possible D gene is TRBD1 (5 bases). Germline V CDR1 and CDR2: SGHTA, FQGNSA. The ends were cut back, 5 bases at V and 8 bases at J, with 15 bases in the middle. The CDR3 has 13 residues.

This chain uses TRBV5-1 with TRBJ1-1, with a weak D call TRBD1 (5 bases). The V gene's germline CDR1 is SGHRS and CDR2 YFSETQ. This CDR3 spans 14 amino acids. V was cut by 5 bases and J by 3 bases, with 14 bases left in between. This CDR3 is CASSEGDLDTEAFF. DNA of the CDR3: TGCGCCAGCAGTGAAGGGGATCTCGACACTGAAGCTTTCTTT.

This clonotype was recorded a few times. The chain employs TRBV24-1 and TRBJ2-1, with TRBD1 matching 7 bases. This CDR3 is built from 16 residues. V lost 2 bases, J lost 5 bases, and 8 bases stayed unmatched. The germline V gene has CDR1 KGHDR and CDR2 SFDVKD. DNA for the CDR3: TGTGCCACCAGTGATTCAGCCTGGACAGGCAACAATGAGCAGTTCTTC. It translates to CATSDSAWTGNNEQFF.